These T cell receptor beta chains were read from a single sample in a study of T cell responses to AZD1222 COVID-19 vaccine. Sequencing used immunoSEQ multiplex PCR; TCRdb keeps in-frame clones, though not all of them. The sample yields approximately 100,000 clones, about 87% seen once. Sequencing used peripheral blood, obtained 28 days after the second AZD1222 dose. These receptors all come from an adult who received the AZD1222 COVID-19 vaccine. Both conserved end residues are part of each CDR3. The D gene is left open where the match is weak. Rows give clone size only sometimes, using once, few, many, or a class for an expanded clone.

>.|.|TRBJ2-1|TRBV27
TGTGCCAGCAGTTTCACAGGCAATGAGCAGTTCTTC
CASSFTGNEQFF
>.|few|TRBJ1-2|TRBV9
TGTGCCAGCAGCGTAGATCTAGGGAATAACTATGGCTACACCTTC
CASSVDLGNNYGYTF
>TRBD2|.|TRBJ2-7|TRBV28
TGTGCCAGCATGGCCAGAGCAGGGAGGTTAGCGGGCCTTCCCTACGAGCAGTACTTC
CASMARAGRLAGLPYEQYF
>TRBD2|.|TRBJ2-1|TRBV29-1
TGCAGCATTAATCAACTAGCGGGAGTGGGGAATGAGCAGTTCTTC
CSINQLAGVGNEQFF
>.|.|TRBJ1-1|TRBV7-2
TGTGCCAGCAGCTTTCATTACGGAATGAACACTGAAGCTTTCTTT
CASSFHYGMNTEAFF
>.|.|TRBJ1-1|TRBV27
TGTGCCAGCGGCATCGACAGGAACACTGAAGCTTTCTTT
CASGIDRNTEAFF
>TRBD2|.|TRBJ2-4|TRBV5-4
TGTGCCAGCAGCTGGAGAGCGGGGGAGGACATTCAGTACTTC
CASSWRAGEDIQYF
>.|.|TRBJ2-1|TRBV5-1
.
CASIPDFGNEQFF
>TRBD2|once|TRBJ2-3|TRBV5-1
TGCGCCAGCAGCTTGGCCGGGGGACTAGCCGAGGCAGATACGCAGTATTTT
CASSLAGGLAEADTQYF
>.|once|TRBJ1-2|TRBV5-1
TGCGCCAGCAGCTTGGCAGGGAGATTCAACTATGGCTACACCTTC
CASSLAGRFNYGYTF
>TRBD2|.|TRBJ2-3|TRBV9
TGTGCCAGCAGCGTAGAGCTAGCGGGGTACACAGATACGCAGTATTTT
CASSVELAGYTDTQYF
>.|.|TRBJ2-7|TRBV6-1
TGTGCCAGCAGTGAAGCGCTTCTTGGGGTGGAGTACTTC
CASSEALLGVEYF
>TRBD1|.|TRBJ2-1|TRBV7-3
TGTGCCAGCAGCTCGGGACAGGGGGCGCGTGAGCAGTTCTTC
CASSSGQGAREQFF
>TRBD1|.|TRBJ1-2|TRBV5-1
TGCGCCAGCAGCTCAAACGACAGGGGGCGAGGCTACACCTTC
CASSSNDRGRGYTF
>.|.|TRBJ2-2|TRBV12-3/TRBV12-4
TGTGCCAGCAGTTTTTCCGGGGAGCTGTTTTTT
CASSFSGELFF
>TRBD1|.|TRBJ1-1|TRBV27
TGTGCCAGCAACCCCCGGGACAGGGTGCGGGGCACTGAAGCTTTCTTT
CASNPRDRVRGTEAFF
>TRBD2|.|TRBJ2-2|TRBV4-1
TGCGCCAGCAGCCAAGTCAGACCTGACCCTCCCCGGGGGGTGAACACCGGGGAGCTGTTTTTT
CASSQVRPDPPRGVNTGELFF
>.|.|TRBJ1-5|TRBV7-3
TGTGCCAGCAGCTTGCAGGGCGGTCAGCCCCAGCATTTT
CASSLQGGQPQHF
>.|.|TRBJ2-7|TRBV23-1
TGCGCCAGCAGTCAATCGCTTTTTCGGGACATATACGAGCAGTACTTC
CASSQSLFRDIYEQYF
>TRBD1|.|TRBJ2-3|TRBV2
TGTGCCAGCAGTCTGCAACAGGGGGGAGCAGATACGCAGTATTTT
CASSLQQGGADTQYF
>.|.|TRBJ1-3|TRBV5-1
TGCGCCAGCAGCTTGGGCGGAAACTCTGGAAACACCATATATTTT
CASSLGGNSGNTIYF
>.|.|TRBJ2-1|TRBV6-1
TGTGCCAGCAGTGAAGCGAGAGCCTCCGGAGCCTACAATGAGCAGTTCTTC
CASSEARASGAYNEQFF
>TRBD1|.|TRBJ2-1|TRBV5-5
TGTGCCAGCAGCATTGACAGGGGGCTCGGCTACAATGAGCAGTTCTTC
CASSIDRGLGYNEQFF
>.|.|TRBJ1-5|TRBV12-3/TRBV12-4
TGTGCCAGCAGTCGGGGGGATCAGCCCCAGCATTTT
CASSRGDQPQHF
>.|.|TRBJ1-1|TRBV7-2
TGTGCCAGCAGCTTACAACCGAACACTGAAGCTTTCTTT
CASSLQPNTEAFF
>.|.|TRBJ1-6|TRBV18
TGTGCCAGCTCACCACCTAGCTCCTATAATTCACCCCTCCACTTT
CASSPPSSYNSPLHF
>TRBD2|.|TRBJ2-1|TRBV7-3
TGTGCCAGCAGCCCTGGGACTAGCGGGGCGGAGCAGTTCTTC
CASSPGTSGAEQFF
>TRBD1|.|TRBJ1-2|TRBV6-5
TGTGCCAGCAGAGACGTACGACAGGGGACCTATGGCTACACCTTC
CASRDVRQGTYGYTF
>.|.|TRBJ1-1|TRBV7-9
TGTGCCAGCAGCCCTGGGGGGCAGGGAGCTTTCTTT
CASSPGGQGAFF
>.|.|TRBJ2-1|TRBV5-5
TGTGCCAGCAGCTTCTCCAGGACCTCGGATGAGCAGTTCTTC
CASSFSRTSDEQFF
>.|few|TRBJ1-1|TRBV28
TGTGCCAGCAGTTCACAGGGGAACACTGAAGCTTTCTTT
CASSSQGNTEAFF
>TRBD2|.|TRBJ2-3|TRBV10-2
TGCGCCAGCAGTGGGGCAACTAGCGGGGGGGCAGATACGCAGTATTTT
CASSGATSGGADTQYF